This T cell receptor (beta chain) is drawn from a study of blood T cell repertoires in COVID-19. For the study at large: Sources were T cells, B-cell-depleted T cells, or PBMCs; the material itself was cDNA or gDNA.

Per germline, CDR1 SGHTA and CDR2 FQGNSA. The junction had 9 bases not matched to a gene; V was cut back by 4 bases and J by 5 bases. The CDR3 is 15 residues long. Per the authors' pipeline: Nucleated cell counts were estimated from reference gene primer amplification. Sequencing used immunoSEQ multiplex PCR; TCRdb keeps in-frame clones, though not all of them. That table furnishes V, J and clone size, whereas the DNA furnished D and trimming. Here the sample spans approximately 150,000 clones, roughly 89% being singletons. This clonotype was sampled from a human donor in a cohort sampled during active COVID-19. The J gene is TRBJ1-2, the V gene TRBV7-2; TRBD1 aligns across 8 bases. Sequencing input: peripheral blood. CDR3 nucleotides: TGTGCCAGCAGCTCTCGACAGGGGTCCCCTTATGGCTACACCTTC. Translation gives CASSSRQGSPYGYTF.